This T cell receptor beta chain was captured by sequencing in a study of blood T cell repertoires in COVID-19 (TCRdb year 2020). In the study overall: The collaborator samples originated in the United States, Italy and Spain and spanned the acute and convalescent phases of COVID-19. The material from the prospective study consisted of cDNA or gDNA derived from T cells, B-cell-depleted T cells, or PBMCs. Subjects who had been exposed to COVID-19, were actively infected with it, or had recovered from it provided the deeply sampled blood TCRbeta repertoires that made up the dataset. The repertoires were made available in a free public database intended to serve as a resource for research on the immune response to SARS-CoV-2. The samples were drawn from the first 160 participants of the ongoing ImmuneRACE study and from over 950 subjects provided by 6 global collaborators. The sample metadata nearly always contained a de-identified subject ID, COVID-19 status, age in years and sex. Where HLA class I and class II types were available, the types were taken from metadata supplied by the sample provider, not from assay-based typing.

With regard to this clone: The specificity of this receptor is unknown. No qualities accompany the bases; no much larger clone lies one base away.

The collaborating institutions used their own protocols to collect whole blood in K2EDTA tubes. Collaborator samples were shipped for TCRbeta analysis as frozen whole blood, isolated PBMCs, or DNA extracted from either sample type. What the study reported, not specific to this receptor: The quantity of clinical and demographic metadata differed by source and by participant and was supplied without curation.

The CDR3 contains 16 residues, cysteine and phenylalanine counted. Only the CDR3 part of the read is kept: 48 bases, read in frame from the first base. The germline V and J ends show losses of 2 bases and 3 bases respectively, and no gene match explains 8 bases of the junction. CDR1 and CDR2 are drawn from the germline V gene: KGHSH, LQKENI. The immunoSEQ Assay, a bias-controlled multiplex PCR, was used to amplify TCRbeta CDR3 regions from genomic DNA. The study's processing was this. Within the assay, amplification of reference gene primers was used to estimate how many nucleated cells each sample contained. Sequence reads were collapsed and filtered to measure the absolute abundance of every unique TCRbeta CDR3 rearrangement. Productive Simpson clonality was computed per sample as the square root of Simpson's diversity index over productive rearrangements. TCRdb mirrors the immuneACCESS table, restricted to in-frame sequences. Some clones are absent from its copies; in checked studies, under half trace to an unresolved V gene, and the reason for the others is unknown. V and J calls plus clone size are reproduced from that table; the DNA served to infer D and trimming. Present in this sample are a few hundred thousand clones, roughly 87% of which were seen just once. The ten largest clones capture 1.9% of the sample.

This TCR came from a man in his forties with active or convalescent COVID-19. The sample consisted of peripheral blood. Here the chain combines TRBV18 and TRBJ2-5, with TRBD2 matching 8 junction bases. Read as DNA, the sequence is TGTGCCAGCTCACCAAAAGCGGGAGCGATAGAAGAGACCCAGTACTTC. This sequence encodes CASSPKAGAIEETQYF.